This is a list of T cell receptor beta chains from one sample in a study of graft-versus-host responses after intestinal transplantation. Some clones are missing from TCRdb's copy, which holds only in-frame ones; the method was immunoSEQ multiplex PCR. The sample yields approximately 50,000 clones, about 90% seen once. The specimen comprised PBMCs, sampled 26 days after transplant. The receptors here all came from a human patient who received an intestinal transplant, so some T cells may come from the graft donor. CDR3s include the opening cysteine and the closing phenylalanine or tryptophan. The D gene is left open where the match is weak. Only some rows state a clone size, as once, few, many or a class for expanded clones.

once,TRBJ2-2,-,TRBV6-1,TGTGCCAGCAGTGTCGACGGGAGCGGGGAGCTGTTTTTT,CASSVDGSGELFF
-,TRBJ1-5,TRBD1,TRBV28,TGTGCCAGCAGTTTCATCCGGGACAGGGCTAATCCCCATTTT,CASSFIRDRANPHF
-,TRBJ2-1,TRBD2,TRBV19,TGTGCCAGTAGTAGCGGGGGGGGTGAGCAGTTCTTC,CASSSGGGEQFF
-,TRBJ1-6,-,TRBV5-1,TGCGCCAGCAGCTTGCAGGGGCTTCTCTCACCCCTCCACTTT,CASSLQGLLSPLHF
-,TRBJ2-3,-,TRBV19,TGTGCCAGTAGTATTACGGGGGGCAACACAGATACGCAGTATTTT,CASSITGGNTDTQYF
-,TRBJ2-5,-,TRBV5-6,TGTGCCAGCAGCTTGGCCGGGGAGACCCAGTACTTC,CASSLAGETQYF
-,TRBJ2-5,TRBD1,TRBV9,TGTGCCAGCAGCGTAGGGGACAGGGTAGAGACCCAGTACTTC,CASSVGDRVETQYF
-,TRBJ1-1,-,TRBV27,TGTGCCAGCAGCCCGGACACAGGCAACACTGAAGCTTTCTTT,CASSPDTGNTEAFF
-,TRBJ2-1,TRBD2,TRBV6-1,TGTGCCAGCAGTGATCGAGGTAGCGGGAGCTACAATGAGCAGTTCTTC,CASSDRGSGSYNEQFF
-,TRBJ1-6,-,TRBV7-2,TGTGCCAGCAGCGCGTTATCCAATTCACCCCTCCACTTT,CASSALSNSPLHF
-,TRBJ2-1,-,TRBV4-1,TGCGCCAGCAGCCAAGAATCTGGGCCGCTGGTCTACAATGAGCAGTTCTTC,CASSQESGPLVYNEQFF
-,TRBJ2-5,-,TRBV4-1,TGCGCCAGCAGCCAGTTAAGCGTAGTTGGGGCCGAGACCCAGTACTTC,CASSQLSVVGAETQYF
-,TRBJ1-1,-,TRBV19,TGTGCCAGTAGACTGGGACACGGGAATGCGATTGAAGCTTTCTTT,CASRLGHGNAIEAFF
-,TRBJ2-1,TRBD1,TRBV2,TGTGCCAGCAGTGAAGAAGGGGGTCAGGGGGCGCGCAATGAGCAGTTCTTC,CASSEEGGQGARNEQFF
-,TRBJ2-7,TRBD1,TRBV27,TGTGCCAGCAGACAGGGGGACGAGCAGTACTTC,CASRQGDEQYF
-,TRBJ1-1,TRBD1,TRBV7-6,TGTGCCAGCAGCAAAGGGACAGGGTTGGCCACTGAAGCTTTCTTT,CASSKGTGLATEAFF
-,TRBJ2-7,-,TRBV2,TGTGCCAGCAGTGTTAAACGGAGCTCCTACGAGCAGTACTTC,CASSVKRSSYEQYF
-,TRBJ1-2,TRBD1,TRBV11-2,TGTGCCAGCAGCTTATCCGGGACAGGGATCTATGGCTACACCTTC,CASSLSGTGIYGYTF
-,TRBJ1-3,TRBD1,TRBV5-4,TGTGCCAGCAGCCGGAAGGGACAGGGAAGTGGAAACACCATATATTTT,CASSRKGQGSGNTIYF
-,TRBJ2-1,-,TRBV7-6,TGTGCCAGCAGCTTATCGACGGGGGTGGATGAGCAGTTCTTC,CASSLSTGVDEQFF
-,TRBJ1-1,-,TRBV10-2,TGCGCCAGCAGCATGAACAGCTTGAACACTGAAGCTTTCTTT,CASSMNSLNTEAFF
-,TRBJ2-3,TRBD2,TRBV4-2,TGTGCCAGCAGCCAAGAATTAGCGGGAATCACAGATACGCAGTATTTT,CASSQELAGITDTQYF
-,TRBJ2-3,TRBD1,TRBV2,TGTGCCAGCAGTCCCCTGACAGGGACACTCACAGATACGCAGTATTTT,CASSPLTGTLTDTQYF
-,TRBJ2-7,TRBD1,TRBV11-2,TGTGCCAGCAGCTTAGCAGGGGGCGCTTCCCCCTACGAGCAGTACTTC,CASSLAGGASPYEQYF
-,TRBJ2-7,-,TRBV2,TGTGCCAGCAGTGGGGACATTTCCTACGAGCAGTACTTC,CASSGDISYEQYF
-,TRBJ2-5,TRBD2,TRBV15,TGTGCCACCAGCCCACAGACTAGCGGACAAGAGACCCAGTACTTC,CATSPQTSGQETQYF
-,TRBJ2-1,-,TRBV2,TGTGCCAGCAAATCCAAGGGGAACTCCTACAATGAGCAGTTCTTC,CASKSKGNSYNEQFF
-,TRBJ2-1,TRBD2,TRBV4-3,TGCGCCAGCAGCCAAGATCTGCCTAGCGGGGGGACGCAGTTCTTC,CASSQDLPSGGTQFF
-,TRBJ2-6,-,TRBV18,TGTGCCAGCTCACCAGGGGCCGGGGCCAACGTCCTGACTTTC,CASSPGAGANVLTF
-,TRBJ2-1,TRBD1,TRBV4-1,TGCGCCAGCAGCCCCCAGGGGGACAGGGGCAATGAGCAGTTCTTC,CASSPQGDRGNEQFF
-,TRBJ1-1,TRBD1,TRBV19,TGTGCCAGTAGTGGGGGTACAGGGGCTTTTGAAGCTTTCTTT,CASSGGTGAFEAFF
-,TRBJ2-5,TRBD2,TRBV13,TGTGCCAGCAGCCCCGCGGGAGGGCCGGGGGAGACCCAGTACTTC,CASSPAGGPGETQYF
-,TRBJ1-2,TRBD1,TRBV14,TGTGCCAGCAGCACCCGGGACAGGATCTACTATGGCTACACCTTC,CASSTRDRIYYGYTF
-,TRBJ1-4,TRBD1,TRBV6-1,TGTGCCAGCAGCCGGGACAGGGACGCGAAACTGTTTTTT,CASSRDRDAKLFF
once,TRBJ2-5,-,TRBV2,TGTGCCAGCAGTGACGAGCTCCTGCAAGAGACCCAGTACTTC,CASSDELLQETQYF
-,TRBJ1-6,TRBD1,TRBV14,TGTGCCAGCAGCCAAGATAATGGGACAGGGGGTTCACCCCTCCACTTT,CASSQDNGTGGSPLHF
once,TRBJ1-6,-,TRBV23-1,TGCGCCAGCGAAAGAAACGGCCTTCAGGGGAGTAATTCACCCCTCCACTTT,CASERNGLQGSNSPLHF
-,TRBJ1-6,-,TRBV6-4,TGTGCCAGCAGTGAAGCGGGGGGGAATTCACCCCTCCACTTT,CASSEAGGNSPLHF
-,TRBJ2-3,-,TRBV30,TGTGCCTGGAGTGTCTTTGGAGGGGGGGCCTTGGGTACGCAGTATTTT,CAWSVFGGGALGTQYF
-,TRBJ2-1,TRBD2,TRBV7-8,TGTGCCAGCAGCATAGAACTAGCGGGGGAATACAATGAGCAGTTCTTC,CASSIELAGEYNEQFF
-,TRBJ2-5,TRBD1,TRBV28,TGTGCCAGCAGCCCCGGAGGGACAGGGAAAGAGACCCAGTACTTC,CASSPGGTGKETQYF
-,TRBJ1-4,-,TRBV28,TGTGCCAGCACCTCGTCTGGGGGAGGGGATGAAAAACTGTTTTTT,CASTSSGGGDEKLFF
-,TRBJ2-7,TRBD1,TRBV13,TGTGCCAGCAGCTTAGGGGTGGGACAGACTCTCTACGAGCAGTACTTC,CASSLGVGQTLYEQYF
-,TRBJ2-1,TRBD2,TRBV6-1,TGTGCCAGCAGTACGCGGGGGGGATCCTACAATGAGCAGTTCTTC,CASSTRGGSYNEQFF